The next 10 T cell receptor beta chains were all read from a single sample in a study of cytomegalovirus exposure and HLA in healthy donors. A multiplex PCR was run with 60 Vbeta primers and 13 Jbeta primers. The table came from immunoSEQ multiplex PCR; TCRdb's copy has only in-frame clones and leaves some out. There are fewer than 250,000 clones in the sample; roughly 87% occur only once, and around 6% lies in the top ten. The sample consisted of PBMCs. The receptors were sampled from a man in his forties or fifties in good health and CMV-seropositive.

This chain links TRBV19 with TRBJ1-5; TRBD1 might be the D (5 bases). The germline gives CDR1 LNHDA, CDR2 SQIVND (reference sequence). The CDR3 has 14 residues. V lost 11 bases and J lost 6, with 20 bases in between. The CDR3 coding sequence is TGTGCCTCGCGGGGCCCAGGAAGGGTTCAGCCCCAGCATTTT. Residues: CASRGPGRVQPQHF. The complete variable domain, with remaining parts taken from reference TRBV19 and TRBJ1-5, reads DGGITQSPKYLFRKEGQNVTLSCEQNLNHDAMYWYRQDPGQGLRLIYYSQIVNDFQKGDIAEGYSVSREKKESFPLTVTSAQKNPTAFYLCASRGPGRVQPQHFGDGTRLSIL.

The chain carries TRBV6-5 and TRBJ2-7; D is possibly TRBD1 (5 bases). CDR1 is MNHEY and CDR2 is SVGAGI in the germline V gene. The CDR3 loop spans 15 amino acids. V lost 3 bases and J lost 2, with 14 bases in between. The CDR3 sequence is CASSYGRVKTYEQYF. In nucleotides, the CDR3 is TGTGCCAGCAGTTATGGCAGGGTGAAGACCTACGAGCAGTACTTC.

The genes are TRBV10-3 and TRBJ2-3, with unresolved D. This CDR3 has 9 amino acids. Between the trimmed V and J ends, which lost 9 bases and 6 bases, there was a span of 4 bases. The germline gives CDR1 ENHRY, CDR2 SYGVKD. The CDR3 DNA is TGTGCCATTGGCGATACGCAGTATTTT. Encoded protein: CAIGDTQYF.

The V and J genes are TRBV27 and TRBJ1-5; D is unresolved. Germline CDR1 MNHEY, CDR2 SMNVEV (reference sequence). The CDR3 spans 13 residues. V was trimmed by 0 bases and J by 7 bases, leaving 7 bases between them. DNA for the CDR3: TGTGCCAGCAGTTTATCCACAAACCAGCCCCAGCATTTT. It encodes CASSLSTNQPQHF.

The genes are TRBV30 and TRBJ2-3; 9 bases are a match to TRBD2. J was trimmed by 2 bases and V by 0 bases; bases with no gene match: 9. CDR1 is GTSNPN and CDR2 is SVGIG in the germline V gene (reference sequence). The CDR3 length is 17 residues. CDR3 coding DNA: TGTGCCTGGAGTGTAGGGTTATTAGCGGGAGACACAGATACGCAGTATTTT. Its translation is CAWSVGLLAGDTDTQYF.

The chain joins TRBV27 to TRBJ2-2; 11 positions match TRBD2. This CDR3 is 16 amino acids long. Unmatched junction bases numbered 2, after V lost 5 bases and J lost 0 bases. CDR1 is MNHEY, CDR2 SMNVEV, per germline (reference sequence). The CDR3 loop reads CASSLAGGTNTGELFF. The CDR3, as DNA: TGTGCCAGCAGTCTAGCGGGAGGTACGAACACCGGGGAGCTGTTTTTT.

Of note for this clone: This same CDR3 is encoded by further DNA sequences in the sample. The chain is built from TRBV7-3 and TRBJ2-3; the match to TRBD2 covers 10 bases. CDR1 is SGHTA, CDR2 FQGTGA, per germline. This CDR3 is 15 amino acids long. The ends lost 5 bases at V and 6 bases at J; junction bases unmatched: 8. CDR3 amino acids: CASSQGLAGADTQYF. The CDR3 DNA sequence: TGTGCCAGCAGCCAGGGGCTAGCGGGAGCTGATACGCAGTATTTT.

V gene TRBV27 combines with J gene TRBJ2-5; 7 nucleotides line up with TRBD2. The trim removed 4 bases at V and 4 bases at J, leaving 6 bases unmatched. Germline V lookup: CDR1 MNHEY, CDR2 SMNVEV (reference sequence). The CDR3 totals 14 residues. The CDR3 region has the DNA TGTGCCAGCAGTTGGGCAGGGAGGGGAGAGACCCAGTACTTC. Protein sequence: CASSWAGRGETQYF.

V usage is TRBV5-1 and J usage is TRBJ1-1, with D perhaps matching TRBD1 (5 bases). Germline CDR1 reads SGHRS; CDR2 reads YFSETQ. Trimming pared 5 bases from V and 5 bases from J, leaving 16 bases between. The CDR3 spans 14 residues. CDR3 protein: CASRSGGVRTEAFF. Written as DNA, the CDR3 is TGCGCCAGCAGATCCGGGGGGGTGAGGACTGAAGCTTTCTTT.

This clone was found once. The chain uses TRBV4-1 and TRBJ2-7; 7 bases are a match to TRBD1. The germline CDR1 and CDR2 sequences are MGHRA and YSYEKL. Trimming at V came to 1 base and at J to 2 bases, leaving 2 bases not matched to a gene. The CDR3 loop spans 14 amino acids. CDR3 sequence (DNA): TGCGCCAGCAGCCAAGGGGACAGTACCTACGAGCAGTACTTC. Amino acids: CASSQGDSTYEQYF.